This is a list of T cell receptor beta chains from one sample in a study of cytomegalovirus exposure and HLA in healthy donors. TCRdb keeps only in-frame clones here, not all; method: immunoSEQ multiplex PCR. The table lists tens of thousands of clones, approximately 96% of them singletons, with more than 1.2% in the top ten. Input material: PBMCs. The receptors here all came from a man younger than 35 in good health and CMV-seropositive. Both conserved end residues are part of each CDR3. D genes are given only for firm matches. Only some rows state a clone size, as once, few, many or a class for expanded clones.

NA	TRBD1	TRBJ1-3	TRBV9	CASSVGQGNTIYF	TGTGCCAGCAGCGTGGGACAGGGAAACACCATATATTTT
NA	NA	TRBJ1-1	TRBV30	CAWSQGTADPSRF	TGTGCCTGGAGTCAGGGCACGGCCGATCCCTCAAGGTTT
NA	TRBD1	TRBJ2-7	TRBV5-6	CASSLGDRPSYEQYF	TGTGCCAGCAGCTTGGGGGACAGGCCCTCCTACGAGCAGTACTTC
NA	NA	TRBJ2-3	TRBV4-2	CASSQSPAGVGTDTQYF	TGTGCCAGCAGCCAGTCCCCGGCAGGGGTAGGCACAGATACGCAGTATTTT
NA	NA	TRBJ1-5	TRBV19	CASRLSNQPQHF	TGTGCCAGCAGGCTTAGCAATCAGCCCCAGCATTTT
NA	TRBD1	TRBJ2-5	TRBV7-2	CASSPRPGGQTQYF	TGTGCCAGCAGCCCCCGGCCAGGGGGCCAGACCCAGTACTTC
once	TRBD1	TRBJ1-2	TRBV2	CASRSSTGNYGYTF	TGTGCCAGCAGATCCTCGACAGGGAACTATGGCTACACCTTC
NA	NA	TRBJ2-5	TRBV4-1	CASSHRRRETQYF	TGCGCCAGCAGCCATCGCCGCAGGGAGACCCAGTACTTC
NA	TRBD2	TRBJ2-5	TRBV27	CASSWLREGLKTQYF	TGTGCCAGCAGTTGGTTAAGGGAGGGGCTAAAGACCCAGTACTTC
NA	NA	TRBJ1-1	TRBV7-8	CASTGGTEAFF	TGTGCCAGCACCGGGGGGACTGAAGCTTTCTTT
NA	NA	TRBJ1-2	TRBV29-1	CSVEDSSNYGYTF	TGCAGCGTTGAAGACAGTTCTAACTATGGCTACACCTTC
NA	NA	TRBJ2-1	TRBV7-2	CASSLFTGAKFF	TGTGCCAGCAGCTTATTTACGGGAGCGAAGTTCTTC
NA	NA	TRBJ2-1	TRBV28	CASSLQAEYNEQFF	TGTGCCAGCAGTTTACAAGCGGAATACAATGAGCAGTTCTTC
NA	NA	TRBJ1-5	TRBV19	CASRGRSNQPQHF	TGTGCCAGTAGGGGGAGGAGCAATCAGCCCCAGCATTTT
NA	TRBD1	TRBJ1-1	TRBV5-4	CASSSPPDRGTEAFF	TGTGCCAGCAGCTCACCACCCGACAGGGGAACTGAAGCTTTCTTT
once	NA	TRBJ1-5	TRBV27	CASSLLPGQPQHF	TGTGCCAGCAGTTTACTCCCGGGGCAGCCCCAGCATTTT
NA	NA	TRBJ2-7	TRBV19	CASSQKGAGYEQYF	TGTGCCAGTAGCCAAAAGGGGGCGGGGTACGAGCAGTACTTC
once	TRBD1	TRBJ1-2	TRBV5-8	CASSLRQGRTNYGYTF	TGTGCCAGCAGCTTGCGACAGGGGCGGACTAACTATGGCTACACCTTC
NA	NA	TRBJ2-7	TRBV7-7	CASSPSRGYEQYF	TGTGCTAGCAGCCCAAGCAGGGGCTACGAGCAGTACTTC
NA	NA	TRBJ1-2	TRBV5-1	CASSLAGGGDGYTF	TGCGCCAGCAGCTTGGCCGGGGGGGGCGATGGCTACACCTTC
NA	TRBD2	TRBJ2-2	TRBV7-6	CASSLAAGGRGTGELFF	TGTGCCAGCAGCTTAGCTGCGGGGGGGCGAGGCACTGGGGAGCTGTTTTTT
NA	NA	TRBJ1-1	TRBV20-1	CSAGHTEAFF	TGCAGTGCTGGGCACACTGAAGCTTTCTTT
few	NA	TRBJ2-7	TRBV28	CASSIQGGVSEQYF	TGTGCCAGCAGTATACAGGGGGGGGTATCAGAGCAGTACTTC
NA	NA	TRBJ2-2	TRBV7-9	CASSLVLNTGELFF	TGTGCCAGCAGCTTAGTTCTAAACACCGGGGAGCTGTTTTTT
few	NA	TRBJ2-3	TRBV28	CASSVGGGASTDTQYF	TGTGCCAGCAGTGTGGGTGGCGGAGCGAGCACAGATACGCAGTATTTT
NA	TRBD2	TRBJ2-3	TRBV7-9	CASSRGLAGLRGDTQYF	TGTGCCAGCAGCCGCGGACTAGCGGGGCTCAGGGGAGATACGCAGTATTTT
NA	TRBD1	TRBJ2-7	TRBV6-6	CASSSPGQGAYEQYF	TGTGCCAGCAGTTCCCCGGGACAGGGAGCCTACGAGCAGTACTTC
once	TRBD2	TRBJ2-1	TRBV27	CASSPESGRANNEQFF	TGTGCCAGCAGTCCGGAAAGCGGGAGGGCCAACAATGAGCAGTTCTTC
NA	TRBD1	TRBJ1-2	TRBV7-8	CASSFSYRGAYGYTF	TGTGCCAGCAGCTTTTCCTACAGGGGAGCTTACGGCTACACCTTC
NA	TRBD1	TRBJ1-2	TRBV5-1	CASQGQDHYGYTF	TGCGCCAGCCAGGGACAGGATCACTATGGCTACACCTTC
NA	NA	TRBJ2-5	TRBV15	CATSDGLTQETQYF	TGTGCCACCAGCGACGGGTTGACTCAAGAGACCCAGTACTTC
NA	TRBD1	TRBJ2-7	TRBV11-2	CASSLVGQGTYEQYF	TGTGCCAGCAGCTTAGTTGGACAGGGCACCTACGAGCAGTACTTC
NA	NA	TRBJ1-5	TRBV21-1	CASSKGRGGSNQPQHF	TGTGCCAGCAGCAAAGGTAGGGGTGGGAGCAATCAGCCCCAGCATTTT
NA	TRBD2	TRBJ2-7	TRBV19	CASSIGLAGETPPPYEQYF	TGTGCCAGTAGTATCGGACTAGCGGGAGAGACTCCGCCACCCTACGAGCAGTACTTC
NA	NA	TRBJ1-6	TRBV21-1	CASSKGRQGGHNSPLHF	TGTGCCAGCAGCAAAGGGAGACAGGGTGGGCATAATTCACCCCTCCACTTT
NA	NA	TRBJ2-2	TRBV10-3	CAISGDKNTGELFF	TGTGCCATCAGTGGGGACAAGAACACCGGGGAGCTGTTTTTT
once	TRBD1	TRBJ1-2	TRBV4-1	CASRAGGSGYTF	TGCGCCAGCCGTGCAGGGGGCTCAGGCTACACCTTC
NA	NA	TRBJ1-1	TRBV5-5	CASSLTGKDTEAFF	TGTGCCAGCAGCCTCACAGGGAAGGACACTGAAGCTTTCTTT
once	NA	TRBJ1-2	TRBV20-1	CSARDNKGYTF	TGCAGTGCTAGAGATAACAAGGGCTACACCTTC
NA	TRBD1	TRBJ1-1	TRBV14	CASSHGQGLEAFF	TGTGCCAGCAGCCACGGACAGGGCCTTGAAGCTTTCTTT
once	TRBD2	TRBJ2-7	TRBV7-9	CASTHGGSSYEQYF	TGTGCCAGCACCCACGGGGGGAGCTCCTACGAGCAGTACTTC
NA	TRBD2	TRBJ2-2	TRBV7-2	CASTLYGGSNTGELFF	TGTGCCAGCACCCTTTACGGGGGGTCGAACACCGGGGAGCTGTTTTTT
NA	TRBD1	TRBJ2-7	TRBV15	CATSRDREGGEQYF	TGTGCCACCAGCAGGGACAGGGAAGGCGGGGAGCAGTACTTC
NA	TRBD2	TRBJ2-3	TRBV7-3	CASSLNFVGRSSTDTQYF	TGTGCCAGCAGCTTAAATTTCGTCGGGAGGTCTAGCACAGATACGCAGTATTTT
NA	NA	TRBJ1-1	TRBV30	CAWSAPISGLVAFF	TGTGCCTGGAGTGCCCCCATTTCGGGACTTGTAGCTTTCTTT
few	NA	TRBJ2-7	TRBV2	CASSPGSLSYEQYF	TGTGCCAGCAGTCCCGGGTCCCTCTCCTACGAGCAGTACTTC
NA	TRBD2	TRBJ2-7	TRBV2	CASSLLAGLHYEQYF	TGTGCCAGCAGTCTACTAGCGGGGCTTCACTACGAGCAGTACTTC
NA	TRBD1	TRBJ2-7	TRBV10-3	CAIRGTAQPYEQYF	TGTGCCATCAGGGGGACAGCTCAACCCTACGAGCAGTACTTC
NA	NA	TRBJ1-6	TRBV9	CASSVGHQNSPLHF	TGTGCCAGCAGCGTCGGACACCAAAATTCACCCCTCCACTTT
NA	TRBD2	TRBJ2-7	TRBV6-6	CASRREGPSEQYF	TGTGCCAGCAGACGGGAGGGCCCCTCCGAGCAGTACTTC
NA	TRBD2	TRBJ2-5	TRBV6-5	CASRASGGWETQYF	TGTGCCAGCAGGGCTAGCGGGGGTTGGGAGACCCAGTACTTC
NA	TRBD2	TRBJ2-1	TRBV18	CASSPPSGRVEQFF	TGTGCCAGCTCACCACCCAGCGGGAGGGTTGAGCAGTTCTTC
NA	TRBD1	TRBJ2-1	TRBV7-9	CASSLGQGGDEQFF	TGTGCCAGCAGTCTGGGACAGGGAGGGGATGAGCAGTTCTTC
NA	NA	TRBJ1-1	TRBV19	CASSGGQLNTEAFF	TGTGCCAGTAGTGGTGGACAATTGAACACTGAAGCTTTCTTT
NA	NA	TRBJ2-7	TRBV27	CASLSPSYEQYF	TGTGCCAGCCTTTCCCCTTCCTACGAGCAGTACTTC
NA	NA	TRBJ2-7	TRBV9	CASSVEGGGQAFDEQYF	TGTGCCAGCAGCGTAGAGGGAGGAGGACAGGCTTTTGACGAGCAGTACTTC
NA	TRBD1	TRBJ1-3	TRBV19	CASSSGGSGNTIYF	TGTGCCAGTAGTTCAGGGGGCTCTGGAAACACCATATATTTT
NA	TRBD1	TRBJ2-7	TRBV9	CASSGDRRVDEQYF	TGTGCCAGCAGCGGGGACAGGCGCGTCGACGAGCAGTACTTC
NA	NA	TRBJ2-5	TRBV20-1	CSDSALETQYF	TGCAGTGACTCCGCTTTAGAGACCCAGTACTTC
NA	NA	TRBJ1-1	TRBV19	CASSTGVPLNTEAFF	TGTGCCAGTAGTACAGGGGTCCCGCTGAACACTGAAGCTTTCTTT